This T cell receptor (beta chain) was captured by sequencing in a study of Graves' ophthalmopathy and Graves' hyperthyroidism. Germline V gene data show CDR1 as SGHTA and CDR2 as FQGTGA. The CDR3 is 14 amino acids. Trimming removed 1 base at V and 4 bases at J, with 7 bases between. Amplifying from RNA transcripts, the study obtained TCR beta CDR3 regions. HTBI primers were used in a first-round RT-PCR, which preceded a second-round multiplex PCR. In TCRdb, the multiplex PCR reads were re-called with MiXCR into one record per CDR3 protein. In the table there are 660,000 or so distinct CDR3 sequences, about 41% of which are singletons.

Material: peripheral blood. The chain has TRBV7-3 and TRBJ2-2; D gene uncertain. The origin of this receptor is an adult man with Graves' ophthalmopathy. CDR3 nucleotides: TGTGCCAGCAGCTTAAGTCTTAGCACCGGGGAGCTGTTTTTT. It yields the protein CASSLSLSTGELFF.